A single sample gave rise to the 13 T cell receptor beta chains below, sequenced in a study of breast tumors, draining lymph nodes, adjacent tissues (dated by TCRdb to 2016 to 2017). The axillary draining lymph nodes of breast cancer patients were the source of the lymph node samples. The library was prepared using multiplex PCR. The sample was run on an Illumina HiSeq 2000. TCRdb trimmed the raw reads at Q25, called clones with MiXCR and kept productive beta chains. Under each unique CDR3 protein, matching rows form one entry showing the most common genes and DNA. This sample gives some 130,000 distinct CDR3 sequences in total; over 20% of them show up just once. Roughly 2% of the sample goes to the ten largest clones. The sample was axillary lymph node tissue. These receptors originate from a female donor with breast cancer. Some clones in this sample may be carry-over from other donors' samples.

This clonotype was counted once. This rearrangement joins TRBV7-6 to TRBJ2-7; D unclear. V was pared by 1 base and J by 0 bases, with 10 bases between. The CDR3 covers 15 residues. Germline CDR1 is SGHVS and CDR2 is FNYEAQ. CDR3: CASSLVGRGSYEQYF. CDR3 coding DNA: TGTGCCAGCAGCTTAGTCGGGCGCGGCTCCTACGAGCAGTACTTC.

J is TRBJ1-4 and V is TRBV15; tentative D call: TRBD1 (6 bases). This CDR3 is 12 amino acids long. Trimming took 0 bases from V and 14 from J, leaving 10 bases between them. The V gene's germline CDR1 is LNHNV and CDR2 YYDKDF (reference sequence). CDR3: CATSREFRGLFF. In DNA, the CDR3 is TGTGCCACCAGCAGAGAGTTTAGGGGGCTGTTTTTT. The full variable domain, its missing parts supplied by reference TRBV15 and TRBJ1-4, is DAMVIQNPRYQVTQFGKPVTLSCSQTLNHNVMYWYQQKSSQAPKLLFHYYDKDFNNEADTPDNFQSRRPNTSFCFLDIRSPGLGDTAMYLCATSREFRGLFFGSGTQLSVL.

There are many counts of this clonotype. J is TRBJ1-2 and V is TRBV6-5, with a weak D call TRBD1 (5 bases). The germline V and J ends were trimmed by 7 bases and 8 bases, with 20 bases remaining between them. This CDR3 comprises 14 residues. Germline V gene lookup returns CDR1 MNHEY and CDR2 SVGAGI. CDR3 DNA: TGTGCCAGCAAAGGGACCGATGCTCTCCGCGGCTACACCTTC. This translates into CASKGTDALRGYTF.

This clonotype appeared many times. The chain links TRBV10-2 to TRBJ2-1; TRBD2 matches 8 bases. The CDR3 extends over 14 amino acids. The V gene end was trimmed by 3 bases and the J gene end by 8 bases; junction bases not matched to a gene: 6. The germline gives CDR1 WSHSY, CDR2 SAAADI. The chain's CDR3 is CASSDPGGPDEQFF. The CDR3 coding sequence is TGCGCCAGCAGTGACCCGGGAGGGCCAGATGAGCAGTTCTTC.

Note on this clonotype: One base away lies a much larger clone, so this may be a sequencing read error. The rearrangement uses TRBV19 and TRBJ2-1; a possible D gene is TRBD1 (6 bases). The CDR3 runs to 14 residues. Germline V gene lookup returns CDR1 LNHDA and CDR2 SQIVND (reference sequence). DNA of the CDR3: TGTGCCAGTAGTATCTACAGGGATTACAATGAGCAGCTCTTC. Residues: CASSIYRDYNEQLF.

Of note for this clonotype: It may be a read error: a sequence one base away is much more abundant. The V call is TRBV5-1, the J call TRBJ2-2; 7 nucleotides match TRBD2. The CDR3 contains 15 residues. The V segment lost 3 bases and the J segment 4 bases; nucleotides outside the gene matches: 6. Per germline, CDR1 SGHRS and CDR2 YFSETQ. CDR3 amino acids: CASSSTSITTGELFF. The CDR3 DNA reads TGCGCCAGCAGCTCGACTAGCATAACCACCGGGGAGCTGTTTTTT.

The sample holds many counts of this clonotype. This sequence joins TRBV6-1 and TRBJ1-6; D unresolved. Germline V gene sequence: CDR1 MNHNS, CDR2 SASEGT. The CDR3 loop spans 18 amino acids. V was shortened by 1 base and J by 0 bases, with 13 bases between the two germline ends. DNA of the CDR3: TGTGCCAGCAGTGAAGGCAGCGCCTATCGCTCCTATAATTCACCCCTCCACTTT. Amino acids: CASSEGSAYRSYNSPLHF.

The chain couples TRBV20-1 to TRBJ2-5; D may be TRBD1 (6 bases). The CDR3 sequence is 15 residues long. Per germline, CDR1 DFQATT and CDR2 SNEGSKA (reference sequence). The V gene lost 0 bases and the J gene lost 5 bases, with 16 bases spanning the gap. The CDR3 protein is CSARDPQGRDETQYF. The CDR3 nucleotides read TGCAGTGCTAGAGATCCACAGGGACGTGATGAGACCCAGTACTTC.

This clonotype occurred a few times. V and J are TRBV28 and TRBJ1-4, with TRBD1 as a possible D gene (6 bases). The germline V gene encodes CDR1 MDHEN and CDR2 SYDVKM. CDR3 length equals 14 residues. V lost 5 bases and J 7 bases, leaving 14 bases between the germline ends. CDR3 bases: TGTGCCAGCAGTCGACAGGAAAGGGTTGAAAAACTGTTTTTT. Protein product: CASSRQERVEKLFF. Based on the CDR3 plus reference TRBV28 and TRBJ1-4, the full variable domain is DVKVTQSSRYLVKRTGEKVFLECVQDMDHENMFWYRQDPGLGLRLIYFSYDVKMKEKGDIPEGYSVSREKKERFSLILESASTNQTSMYLCASSRQERVEKLFFGSGTQLSVL.

With respect to this clonotype: This may come from a read error, since a much larger clone is one base off. V gene TRBV19 combines with J gene TRBJ2-1; 9 nucleotides agree with TRBD2. The CDR3 covers 13 residues. Germline V gives CDR1 LNHDA, CDR2 SQIVND (reference sequence). The V segment lost 4 bases and the J segment 9 bases; nucleotides outside the gene matches: 4. CDR3 sequence: CASSTSGDSEQFF. CDR3 bases: TGTGCCAGTAGTACTAGCGGGGACAGTGAGCAGTTCTTC.

This clonotype was recorded many times. The chain joins TRBV13 to TRBJ2-3; 13 bases line up with TRBD2. From germline, CDR1 is PRHDT and CDR2 FYEKMQ (reference sequence). With V trimmed by 5 bases and J by 4 bases, 3 bases remained unmatched. The CDR3 length is 15 residues. CDR3 in DNA: TGTGCCAGCAGCCAAGGACTAGCGGGAGCAGATACGCAGTATTTT. Translated: CASSQGLAGADTQYF.

This clonotype appeared many times. V and J are TRBV10-3 and TRBJ1-2; no reliable D call. V was clipped by 5 bases and J by 0 bases, with 16 bases between them. CDR3 size: 16 residues. CDR1 ENHRY and CDR2 SYGVKD come from the germline V gene. CDR3 region: CAISPDEVSSNYGYTF. The CDR3 DNA reads as TGTGCCATCAGTCCGGATGAAGTCAGCTCTAACTATGGCTACACCTTC.

This clonotype occurred many times. The chain joins TRBV2 to TRBJ1-5, with D possibly TRBD1 on 5 matching bases. The CDR3 sequence is 13 residues long. CDR1 and CDR2 (germline): SNHLY, FYNNEI. Trimming pared 2 bases from V and 6 bases from J, leaving 8 bases between. CDR3 sequence: CASSERGGQPQHF. CDR3 bases: TGTGCCAGCAGTGAAAGGGGTGGTCAGCCCCAGCATTTT.